This T cell receptor (beta chain) derives from a study of cytomegalovirus exposure and HLA in healthy donors. Researchers ran the PCR with 60 Vbeta and 13 Jbeta primers. The data were produced by immunoSEQ multiplex PCR, yet TCRdb's version contains in-frame clones alone and is incomplete. The table includes 70,000 to 95,000 clones, 80% to 90% detected once. This CDR3 is 16 amino acids long. V dropped 0 bases and J dropped 6 bases, with 14 bases sitting between them. In germline, CDR1 is MNHNS, CDR2 SASEGT. Comment on this clone: What it binds is unknown.

Study-wide points: A missense DCLRE1C variant was associated with V- and J-gene trimming of TCR beta chains in a later analysis, and an independent cohort replicated the association.

Healthy bone marrow donors formed the donor group. V is TRBV6-1 and J is TRBJ1-4; D remains unclear. The sequencing sample was made of PBMCs. The clonotype comes from a woman aged 18-29 years in good health and CMV-seropositive. DNA for the CDR3: TGTGCCAGCAGTGAAGCCCACGGGGTTGGGGATGAAAAACTGTTTTTT. It is translated as CASSEAHGVGDEKLFF.